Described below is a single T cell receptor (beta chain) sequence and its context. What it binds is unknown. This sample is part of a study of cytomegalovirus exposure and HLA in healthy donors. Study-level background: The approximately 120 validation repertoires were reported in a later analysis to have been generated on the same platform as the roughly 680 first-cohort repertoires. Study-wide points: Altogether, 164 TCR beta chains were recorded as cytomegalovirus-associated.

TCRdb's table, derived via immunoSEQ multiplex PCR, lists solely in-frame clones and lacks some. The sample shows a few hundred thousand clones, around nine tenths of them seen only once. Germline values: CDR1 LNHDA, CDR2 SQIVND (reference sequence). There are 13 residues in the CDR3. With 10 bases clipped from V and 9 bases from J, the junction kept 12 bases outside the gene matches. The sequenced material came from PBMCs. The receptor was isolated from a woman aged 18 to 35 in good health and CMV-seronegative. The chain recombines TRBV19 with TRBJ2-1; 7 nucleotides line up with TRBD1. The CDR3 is CAIGTAYQGEQFF. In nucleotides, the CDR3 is TGTGCCATTGGGACAGCCTACCAGGGTGAGCAGTTCTTC.